This T cell receptor beta chain derives from a study of neoadjuvant nivolumab and ipilimumab in lung cancer. Overall study results and limits: From pretherapy to surgery, tumor richness and clonality rose with dual therapy. Pathologic regression was not significantly tied to TCR clonality. TCR richness and clonality were higher in tumors than adjacent uninvolved lung. A small number of samples were TCR sequenced.

With V trimmed by 4 bases and J by 3 bases, 3 bases remained unmatched. The CDR3 extends over 14 amino acids. CDR1 and CDR2 (germline): SGHRS, YFSETQ. TCRdb's copy holds only in-frame clones and misses some; the assay was immunoSEQ multiplex PCR. Of some 27,000 clones detected, around 80% appear once; the ten largest clones hold 5.5% to 7.5%. A remark on this clone: The antigen is not known.

The receptor was isolated from an adult with non-small cell lung cancer. The chain carries TRBV5-1 and TRBJ2-5, with TRBD2 matching 10 bases. Sequenced here: peripheral blood, sampled before neoadjuvant nivolumab, alone or with ipilimumab. The CDR3 spells CASSHGTSEETQYF. For the CDR3, the DNA is TGCGCCAGCAGCCACGGGACTAGCGAAGAGACCCAGTACTTC.